This T cell receptor beta chain was found in a study of T cell responses to AZD1222 COVID-19 vaccine. The repertoire was sequenced with immunoSEQ multiplex PCR; TCRdb's copy has only in-frame clones and lacks some. The sample comprises approximately 120,000 clones, 90% of which are singletons, and about 4.3% rests with the top ten. With V trimmed by 5 bases and J by 6 bases, 9 bases remained unmatched. The length of the CDR3 is 16 residues. The germline gives CDR1 SGHTA, CDR2 FQGTGA. This clonotype was obtained from an adult in good health. Sequences were derived from peripheral blood, sampled on day 0 of MenACWY control vaccination. The chain links TRBV7-3 to TRBJ2-2; TRBD2 agrees at 10 bases. In DNA, the CDR3 is TGTGCCAGCAGCCCCCAGAGCGGGAGGGCCGCCGGGGAGCTGTTTTTT. Encoded protein: CASSPQSGRAAGELFF.